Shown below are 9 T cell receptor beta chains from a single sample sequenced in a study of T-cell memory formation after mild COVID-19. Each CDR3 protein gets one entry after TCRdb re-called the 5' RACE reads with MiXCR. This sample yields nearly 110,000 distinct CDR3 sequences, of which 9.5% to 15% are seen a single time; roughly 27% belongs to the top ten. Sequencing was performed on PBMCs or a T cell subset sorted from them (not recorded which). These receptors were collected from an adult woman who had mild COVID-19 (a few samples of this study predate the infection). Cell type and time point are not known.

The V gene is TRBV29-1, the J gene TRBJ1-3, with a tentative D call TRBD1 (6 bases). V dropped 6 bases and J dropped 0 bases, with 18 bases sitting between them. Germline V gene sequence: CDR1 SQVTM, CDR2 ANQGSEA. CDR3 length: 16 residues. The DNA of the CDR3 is TGCAGCGTGACCGGACAGTGGCCGAGCTCTGGAAACACCATATATTTT. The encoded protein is CSVTGQWPSSGNTIYF.

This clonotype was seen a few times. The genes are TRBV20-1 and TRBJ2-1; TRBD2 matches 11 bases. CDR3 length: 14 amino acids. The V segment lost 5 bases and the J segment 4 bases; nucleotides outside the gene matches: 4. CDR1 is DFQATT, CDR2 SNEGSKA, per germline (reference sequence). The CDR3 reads CSAGGLAEYNEQFF. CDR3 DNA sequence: TGCAGTGCTGGGGGACTAGCGGAGTACAATGAGCAGTTCTTC.

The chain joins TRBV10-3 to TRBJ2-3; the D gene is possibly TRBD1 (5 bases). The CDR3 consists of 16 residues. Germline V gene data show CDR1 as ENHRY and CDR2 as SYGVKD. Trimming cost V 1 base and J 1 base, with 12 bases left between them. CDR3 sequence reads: CAISEWEDSGTDTQYF. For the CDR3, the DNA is TGTGCCATCAGTGAGTGGGAAGACAGCGGCACAGATACGCAGTATTTT.

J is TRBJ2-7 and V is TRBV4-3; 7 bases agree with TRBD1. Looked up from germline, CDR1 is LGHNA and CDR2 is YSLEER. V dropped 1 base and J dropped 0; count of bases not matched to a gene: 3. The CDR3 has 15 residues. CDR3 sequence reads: CASSQGTGFSYEQYF. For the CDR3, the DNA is TGCGCCAGCAGCCAAGGGACAGGTTTCTCCTACGAGCAGTACTTC.

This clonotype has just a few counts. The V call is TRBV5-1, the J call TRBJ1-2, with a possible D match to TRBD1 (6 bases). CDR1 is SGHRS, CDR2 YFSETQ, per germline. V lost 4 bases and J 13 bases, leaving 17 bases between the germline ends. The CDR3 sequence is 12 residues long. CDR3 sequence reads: CASSPGTIGVTF. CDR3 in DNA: TGCGCCAGCAGCCCCGGGACAATAGGGGTCACCTTC. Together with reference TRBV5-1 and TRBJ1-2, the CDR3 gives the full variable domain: KAGVTQTPRYLIKTRGQQVTLSCSPISGHRSVSWYQQTPGQGLQFLFEYFSETQRNKGNFPGRFSGRQFSNSRSEMNVSTLELGDSALYLCASSPGTIGVTFGSGTRLTVV.

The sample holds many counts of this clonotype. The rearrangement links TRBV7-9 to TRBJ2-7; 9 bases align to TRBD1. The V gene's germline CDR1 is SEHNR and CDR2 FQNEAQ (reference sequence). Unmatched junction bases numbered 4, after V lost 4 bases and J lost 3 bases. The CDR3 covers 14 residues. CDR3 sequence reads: CASSSGQGYYEQYF. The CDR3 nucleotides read TGTGCCAGCAGCTCGGGACAGGGCTACTACGAGCAGTACTTC.

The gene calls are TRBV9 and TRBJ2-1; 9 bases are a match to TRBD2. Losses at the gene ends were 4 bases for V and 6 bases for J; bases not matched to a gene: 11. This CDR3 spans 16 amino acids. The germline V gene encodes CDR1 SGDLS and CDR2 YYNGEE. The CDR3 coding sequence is TGTGCCAGCAGCACCTCTAGCGGGACGTTTATCAATGAGCAGTTCTTC. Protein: CASSTSSGTFINEQFF. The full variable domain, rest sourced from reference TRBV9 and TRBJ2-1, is DSGVTQTPKHLITATGQRVTLRCSPRSGDLSVYWYQQSLDQGLQFLIQYYNGEERAKGNILERFSAQQFPDLHSELNLSSLELGDSALYFCASSTSSGTFINEQFFGPGTRLTVL.

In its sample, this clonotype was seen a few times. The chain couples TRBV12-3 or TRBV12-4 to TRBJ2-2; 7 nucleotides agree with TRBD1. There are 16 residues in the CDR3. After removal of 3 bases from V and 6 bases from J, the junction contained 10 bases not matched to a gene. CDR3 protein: CASSFRVEGAPGELFF. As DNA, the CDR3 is TGTGCCAGCAGTTTTAGGGTAGAGGGGGCCCCCGGGGAGCTGTTTTTT.

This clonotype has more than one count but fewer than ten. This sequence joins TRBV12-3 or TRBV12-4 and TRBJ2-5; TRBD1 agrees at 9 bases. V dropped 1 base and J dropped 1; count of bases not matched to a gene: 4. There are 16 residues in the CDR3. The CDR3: CASSLGDRAPQETQYF. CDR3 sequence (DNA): TGTGCCAGCAGTTTAGGGGACAGGGCACCCCAAGAGACCCAGTACTTC.